The source of this TCR beta chain is a study of blood T cells in healthy people across ages. Primers used in a second PCR of roughly 6 to 12 cycles were a sample-barcoded 5' primer and a J-beta primer mix. TCRdb independently ran MiXCR on the 5' RACE reads; one entry per CDR3 protein. Among 950,000 to 1,200,000 distinct CDR3 sequences listed, more than 30% were seen once. Findings and limits, study-wide: Relative to aged donors, long-lived donors carried more naive CD4+ cells and displayed higher diversity.

Remarks on this clonotype: Its antigen is not identified.

The germline V gene encodes CDR1 SGHTA and CDR2 FQGNSA. V was cut by 5 bases and J by 4 bases, with 11 bases left in between. CDR3 length: 13 amino acids. The chain carries TRBV7-2 and TRBJ1-2, with D maybe TRBD1 (5 bases). This TCR derives from a man aged 18-30 years in good health. The sample comprised blood. The CDR3 spells CASSVQDFYGYTF. CDR3 coding DNA: TGTGCCAGCAGCGTACAGGATTTCTATGGCTACACCTTC.